The present entry profiles one TCR beta chain with its context. As yet, its antigen is unknown. TCR beta CDR3 amplification used RNA transcripts. HTBI primers were employed in first-round RT-PCR, then a second-round multiplex PCR followed. Via MiXCR, TCRdb re-called the multiplex PCR reads, giving one row per CDR3 protein. The table shows about 420,000 distinct CDR3 sequences, with 21% occurring only once. This entry comes from a study of Graves' ophthalmopathy and Graves' hyperthyroidism. Study-level findings and limits: With a specificity of 72.22% and a sensitivity of just under 71%, the model predicted ophthalmopathy progression.

Pregnant or lactating patients and those with other autoimmune diseases or uncontrolled infections were excluded. This CDR3 has 13 amino acids. V gave up 5 bases and J gave up 4 bases, with 14 bases separating them. In germline, CDR1 is DFQATT, CDR2 SNEGSKA (reference sequence). Source material: peripheral blood. This sequence joins TRBV20-1 and TRBJ2-5; a weak D match, TRBD2 (6 bases). This TCR came from a woman under 30 with stable Graves' hyperthyroidism. CDR3 amino acids: CSAEVLAGETQYF. In DNA, the CDR3 is TGCAGTGCTGAGGTACTAGCAGGAGAGACCCAGTACTTC.